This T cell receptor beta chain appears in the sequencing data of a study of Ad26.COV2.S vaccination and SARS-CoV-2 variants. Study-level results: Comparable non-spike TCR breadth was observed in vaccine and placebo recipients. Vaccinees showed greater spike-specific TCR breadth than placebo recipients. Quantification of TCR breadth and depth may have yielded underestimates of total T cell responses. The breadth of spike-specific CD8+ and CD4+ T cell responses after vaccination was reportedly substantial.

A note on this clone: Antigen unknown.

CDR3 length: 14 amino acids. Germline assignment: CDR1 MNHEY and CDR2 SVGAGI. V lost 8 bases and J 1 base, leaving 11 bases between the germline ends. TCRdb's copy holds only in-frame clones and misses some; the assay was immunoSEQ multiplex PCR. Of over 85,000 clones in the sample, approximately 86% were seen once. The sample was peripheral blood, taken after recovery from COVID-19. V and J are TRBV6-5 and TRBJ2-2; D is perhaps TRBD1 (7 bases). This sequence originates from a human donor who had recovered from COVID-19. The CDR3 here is CASGGTVNTGELFF. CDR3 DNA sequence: TGTGCCAGCGGGGGGACAGTGAACACCGGGGAGCTGTTTTTT.